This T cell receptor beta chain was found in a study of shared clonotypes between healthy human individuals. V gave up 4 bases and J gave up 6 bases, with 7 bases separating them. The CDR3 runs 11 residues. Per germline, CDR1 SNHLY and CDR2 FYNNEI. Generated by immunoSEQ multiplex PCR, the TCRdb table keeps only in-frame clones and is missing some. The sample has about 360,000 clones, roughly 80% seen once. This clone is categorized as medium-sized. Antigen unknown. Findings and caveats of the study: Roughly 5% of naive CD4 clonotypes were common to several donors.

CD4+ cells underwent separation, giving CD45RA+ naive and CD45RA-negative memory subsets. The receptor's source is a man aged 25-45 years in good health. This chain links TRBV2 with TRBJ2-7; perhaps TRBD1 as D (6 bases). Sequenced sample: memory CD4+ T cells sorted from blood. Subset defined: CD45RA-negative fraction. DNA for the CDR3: TGTGCCAGCAGTGGGACAGCCGAGCAGTACTTC. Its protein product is CASSGTAEQYF.